A selection of T cell receptor beta chains follows, all from one sample in a study of CD8 T cells in ankylosing spondylitis. MiXCR, applied by TCRdb to the 5' RACE reads, yields one record per CDR3 protein. Of about 160,000 distinct CDR3 sequences in the sample, around 20% were seen once. The specimen was blood, either unsorted or a sorted T cell fraction (not recorded which). The receptors derive from a male donor with ankylosing spondylitis or in good health (not recorded which). Both conserved end residues are part of each CDR3. D genes are given only for firm matches. Expanded clones get a size class; other rows say once, few or many, or leave the size out.

j_gene	v_gene	abundance	d_gene	CDR3nt	CDR3aa
TRBJ1-2	TRBV7-9	few	TRBD1	TGTGCCAGCAGCGAAGGACAGGGCTATCGCGGCTACACCTTC	CASSEGQGYRGYTF
TRBJ2-5	TRBV6-2/TRBV6-3	.	.	TGTGCCAGCAGTTACTCGAGGGAAGAGACCCAGTACTTC	CASSYSREETQYF
TRBJ2-2	TRBV12-3/TRBV12-4	many	.	TGTGCCAGCAGTTTACTCCAACAGGGCGCCGGGGAGCTGTTTTTT	CASSLLQQGAGELFF
TRBJ1-2	TRBV9	.	.	TGTGCCAGCAGCGTAGCTCGGGACAACTATGGCTACACCTTC	CASSVARDNYGYTF
TRBJ1-4	TRBV20-1	.	.	TGCAGTGCTGATAATAAACTTCGGAATAGGGGCGAAAAACTGTTTTTT	CSADNKLRNRGEKLFF
TRBJ2-7	TRBV28	.	TRBD1	TGTGCCAGCAGCTTACGGGACAGACCCTACGAGCAGTACTTC	CASSLRDRPYEQYF
TRBJ1-5	TRBV6-1	many	.	TGTGCCAGCAGCCTACCGGGGGATGGCAATCAGCCCCAGCATTTT	CASSLPGDGNQPQHF
TRBJ2-7	TRBV5-1	.	.	TGCGCCAGCAGCTTGCAGGGAACCTCCTACGAGCAGTACTTC	CASSLQGTSYEQYF
TRBJ1-5	TRBV7-2	few	.	TGTGCCAGCAGCTTAAACGGCAGGATTGGCAATCAGCCCCAGCATTTT	CASSLNGRIGNQPQHF
TRBJ1-2	TRBV29-1	many	.	TGCAGCGTTCCACCGCGGGGGGGCCTCGGTGGCGGCTACACCTTC	CSVPPRGGLGGGYTF
TRBJ1-4	TRBV28	.	.	TGTGCCAGCAGTACACCTTCGACTAATGAAAAACTGTTTTTT	CASSTPSTNEKLFF